This TCR beta chain was sequenced during a study of shared clonotypes between healthy human individuals. Study-level results: Estimated clonotype richness was generally higher in naive than memory subsets. It was the non-shared clonotypes that had lower generation probabilities than clonotypes shared by all four donors.

Positively selected for CCR7, the CD45RO-negative cells used as naive CD8 cells excluded terminally differentiated effector memory CD45RA+ cells. Healthy and HIV-negative, the adult donors had no recent acute infections or vaccinations. This table comes from immunoSEQ multiplex PCR, and its TCRdb copy is limited to in-frame clones, with some not included. The sample yields some 600,000 clones, around 96% seen once. Note on this clone: Its antigen is currently unknown.

This CDR3 contains 14 residues. V was pared by 3 bases and J by 3 bases, with 2 bases of the junction left unmatched. Germline V lookup: CDR1 MNHEY, CDR2 SMNVEV (reference sequence). The V gene is TRBV27, the J gene TRBJ2-3; TRBD1 matches 8 bases. This TCR came from a woman aged 25-40 years in good health. The sequencing sample was made of naive CD8+ T cells sorted from blood. Written as DNA, the CDR3 is TGTGCCAGCAGTTTCAGGGGGCCAACAGATACGCAGTATTTT. Its protein is CASSFRGPTDTQYF.